These 24 T cell receptor beta chains were all obtained from the same sample, sequenced in a study of control samples from healthy donors and cancer patients. Sequencing was performed with immunoSEQ multiplex PCR; in TCRdb, only in-frame clones are kept and a portion is missing. The sample has about 120,000 clones; more than 85% are singletons. Sequencing was carried out using blood. The receptors were gathered from a man younger than 40 in good health.

This clone was seen more than once but under ten times. This chain links TRBV19 with TRBJ1-4; 7 nucleotides agree with TRBD1. This CDR3 comprises 15 residues. V lost 4 bases to trimming and J lost 8 bases; unmatched junction nucleotides: 10. The V gene's germline CDR1 is LNHDA and CDR2 SQIVND (reference sequence). CDR3 coding DNA: TGTGCCAGTAGTACGATTGACAGGGCGACCGAAAAACTGTTTTTT. Amino acids: CASSTIDRATEKLFF.

The V and J genes are TRBV6-5 and TRBJ2-5; TRBD2 agrees at 11 bases. With V trimmed by 7 bases and J by 2 bases, 6 bases remained unmatched. Germline-derived CDR1 and CDR2 are MNHEY and SVGAGI. The CDR3 spans 15 residues. CDR3 nucleotides: TGTGCCAGCAAAGAACTAGCGGGGGCTCAAGAGACCCAGTACTTC. Protein product: CASKELAGAQETQYF.

The chain employs TRBV5-1 and TRBJ2-1; D may be TRBD2 (5 bases). Germline CDR1 reads SGHRS; CDR2 reads YFSETQ. V dropped 5 bases and J dropped 0 bases, with 6 bases sitting between them. This CDR3 has 13 amino acids. The CDR3 nucleotides are TGCGCCAGCAGAGGGAGCTCCTACAATGAGCAGTTCTTC. Its translation is CASRGSSYNEQFF.

V gene TRBV12-5 combines with J gene TRBJ1-4; D not resolved. V gave up 0 bases and J gave up 5 bases, with 1 base separating them. Looked up from germline, CDR1 is LGHNT and CDR2 is FRNRAP. The CDR3 length is 12 residues. The CDR3 loop is CASGLVNEKLFF. The DNA for the CDR3 is TGTGCTAGTGGTTTGGTGAATGAAAAACTGTTTTTT.

The rearrangement uses TRBV18 and TRBJ2-2; 10 nucleotides match TRBD2. V dropped 6 bases and J dropped 1; count of bases not matched to a gene: 5. This CDR3 has 16 residues. The germline CDR1 and CDR2 sequences are KGHSH and LQKENI. The CDR3 sequence is CASSTLAGLNTGELFF. CDR3 bases: TGTGCCAGCTCTACACTAGCGGGGCTGAACACCGGGGAGCTGTTTTTT.

The chain combines TRBV25-1 with TRBJ2-2; D remains unclear. Germline CDR1 reads MGHDK; CDR2 reads SYGVNS. V gave up 3 bases and J gave up 1 base, with 6 bases separating them. The CDR3 runs to 14 residues. The CDR3 is CASSELKNTGELFF. Here the CDR3 DNA reads TGTGCCAGCAGTGAGCTAAAGAACACCGGGGAGCTGTTTTTT.

The chain couples TRBV27 to TRBJ2-2; possibly TRBD1 or TRBD2 for D (5 bases each). Germline V gene lookup returns CDR1 MNHEY and CDR2 SMNVEV (reference sequence). The V end was cut by 7 bases, the J end by 7 bases, with 16 bases between. The CDR3 has 14 residues. The CDR3 DNA follows: TGTGCCAGCATGGGGACCAGCGGTAGCGGGGAGCTGTTTTTT. Amino acids: CASMGTSGSGELFF.

Details on this clone: A read error may produce the germline difference seen at one junction end. The chain carries TRBV5-1 and TRBJ1-1; D not certain. This CDR3 contains 13 residues. In germline, CDR1 is SGHRS, CDR2 YFSETQ. The CDR3 sequence: CASSLVGNAEAFF. As DNA, the CDR3 is TGCGCCAGCAGCTTGGTCGGGAACGCTGAAGCTTTCTTT. The full variable domain, rest sourced from reference TRBV5-1 and TRBJ1-1, is KAGVTQTPRYLIKTRGQQVTLSCSPISGHRSVSWYQQTPGQGLQFLFEYFSETQRNKGNFPGRFSGRQFSNSRSEMNVSTLELGDSALYLCASSLVGNAEAFFGQGTRLTVV.

This clone was seen a handful of times. J is TRBJ1-4 and V is TRBV5-5; the match to TRBD1 covers 7 bases. The junction had 9 bases not matched to a gene; V was cut back by 4 bases and J by 3 bases. Germline V gene data show CDR1 as SGHKS and CDR2 as YYEKEE (reference sequence). CDR3 length equals 16 residues. The CDR3 nucleotides read TGTGCCAGCAGCCCTATAGCGGACAGGCCTAATGAAAAACTGTTTTTT. Encoded protein: CASSPIADRPNEKLFF.

The chain has TRBV28 and TRBJ2-6; TRBD1 might be the D (5 bases). This CDR3 is 15 amino acids long. V was cut by 3 bases and J by 2 bases, with 8 bases left in between. The germline V gene encodes CDR1 MDHEN and CDR2 SYDVKM. DNA for the CDR3: TGTGCCAGCAGTTTGGAAGGGGCTGGGGCCAACGTCCTGACTTTC. Translated: CASSLEGAGANVLTF.

This clone turned up a few times. The V gene is TRBV5-4, the J gene TRBJ2-7; 8 bases are shared with TRBD1. CDR1 is SGHNT, CDR2 YYREEE, per germline (reference sequence). V shed 4 bases and J 9 bases; nucleotides not matched to a gene: 9. The CDR3 length is 13 residues. In DNA, the CDR3 is TGTGCCAGCAGCCTGGGGACAGGCCGAAGGCAGTACTTC. It codes for CASSLGTGRRQYF.

The chain recombines TRBV11-2 with TRBJ2-3, with 7 bases aligning to TRBD1. With V trimmed by 4 bases and J by 9 bases, 25 bases remained unmatched. The CDR3 extends over 19 amino acids. Germline values: CDR1 SGHAT, CDR2 FQNNGV. CDR3 residues: CASSSRGFSTDSHPGTQYF. The DNA of the CDR3 is TGTGCCAGCAGCTCCAGGGGGTTCTCCACAGATTCCCACCCAGGGACGCAGTATTTT.

The J gene is TRBJ2-3, the V gene TRBV7-9; D gene uncertain. V was shortened by 1 base and J by 5 bases, with 7 bases between the two germline ends. Looked up from germline, CDR1 is SEHNR and CDR2 is FQNEAQ (reference sequence). The CDR3 covers 13 residues. Written as DNA, the CDR3 is TGTGCCAGCAGCTTAGGCCCCCTAGATACGCAGTATTTT. It codes for CASSLGPLDTQYF.

This chain connects TRBV21-1 to TRBJ1-2; the table's D call TRBD1 went unverified against the DNA. TRBV21-1 is an annotated pseudogene. CDR3 length equals 15 residues. CDR3 DNA sequence: TGTGCCAGCAATTTCTTAATAGAAACAGAATATGGCTACACCTTC. Its protein is CASNFLIETEYGYTF.

The chain is built from TRBV11-2 and TRBJ1-3; a possible D gene is TRBD1 (5 bases). The CDR3 length is 15 residues. The germline gives CDR1 SGHAT, CDR2 FQNNGV. V was clipped by 4 bases and J by 0 bases, with 10 bases between them. The CDR3 bases are TGTGCCAGCAGCTCCGGGGGGTTCTCTGGAAACACCATATATTTT. As protein: CASSSGGFSGNTIYF. The whole variable domain, remainder taken from reference TRBV11-2 and TRBJ1-3, is EAGVAQSPRYKIIEKRQSVAFWCNPISGHATLYWYQQILGQGPKLLIQFQNNGVVDDSQLPKDRFSAERLKGVDSTLKIQPAKLEDSAVYLCASSSGGFSGNTIYFGEGSWLTVV.

J is TRBJ1-5 and V is TRBV2; 8 bases map to TRBD1. The CDR3 is 15 residues long. Trimming at V came to 5 bases and at J to 1 base, leaving 4 bases not matched to a gene. Germline V CDR1 and CDR2: SNHLY, FYNNEI. In DNA, the CDR3 is TGTGCCAGCAGTCTCGGACAGGGAAGCAATCAGCCCCAGCATTTT. This codes for CASSLGQGSNQPQHF.

The genes are TRBV20-1 and TRBJ1-4; possibly TRBD1 for D (5 bases). Germline V gives CDR1 DFQATT, CDR2 SNEGSKA (reference sequence). The CDR3 is 14 residues long. Trimming took off 3 bases at V and 3 bases at J, with 11 bases between the two ends. The chain's CDR3 is CSASEDSSNEKLFF. The CDR3 DNA is TGCAGTGCTAGTGAAGACAGTTCTAATGAAAAACTGTTTTTT.

The chain recombines TRBV30 with TRBJ1-1, with D perhaps TRBD1 (5 bases). The length of the CDR3 is 12 residues. Trimming pared 4 bases from V and 4 bases from J, leaving 10 bases between. Germline CDR1 is GTSNPN and CDR2 is SVGIG (reference sequence). The CDR3 DNA follows: TGTGCCTGGACCTCGGGGGTCACTGAAGCTTTCTTT. This codes for CAWTSGVTEAFF.

The rearrangement joins TRBV9 to TRBJ1-3, with D hard to call. V dropped 0 bases and J dropped 0 bases, with 7 bases sitting between them. The CDR3 contains 15 residues. Germline CDR1 reads SGDLS; CDR2 reads YYNGEE. This chain's CDR3 is CASSVEGGSGNTIYF. In nucleotides, the CDR3 is TGTGCCAGCAGCGTAGAGGGAGGCTCTGGAAACACCATATATTTT.

The gene calls are TRBV3-1 (or the pseudogene TRBV3-2) and TRBJ2-2; D uncertain. The CDR3 consists of 12 residues. Germline V CDR1 and CDR2: LGHDT, YNNKEL (reference sequence). Between the trimmed V and J ends, which lost 6 bases and 4 bases, there was a span of 6 bases. The CDR3 DNA sequence: TGTGCCAGCAGTACCACCACCGGGGAGCTGTTTTTT. Amino acids: CASSTTTGELFF.

The CDR3 loop reads CASTGRELFF. CDR3 DNA: TGTGCCAGCACGGGGCGAGAACTGTTTTTT. This chain uses TRBV2 with TRBJ1-4; the D gene is possibly TRBD1 (5 bases). From germline, CDR1 is SNHLY and CDR2 FYNNEI. This CDR3 is 10 amino acids long. The ends were cut back, 7 bases at V and 12 bases at J, with 9 bases in the middle.

The chain recombines TRBV11-3 with TRBJ2-2; D is possibly TRBD2 (5 bases). Looked up from germline, CDR1 is SGHNT and CDR2 is YENEEA. The CDR3 contains 14 residues. The V and J ends lost 6 bases and 1 base respectively, with 9 bases between them. As DNA, the CDR3 is TGTGCCAGCAGTCCACTAGGGAACACCGGGGAGCTGTTTTTT. Amino acid sequence: CASSPLGNTGELFF.

This chain connects TRBV30 to TRBJ1-5; D remains ambiguous. Between the trimmed V and J ends, which lost 0 bases and 5 bases, there was a span of 14 bases. Per germline, CDR1 GTSNPN and CDR2 SVGIG (reference sequence). The CDR3 sequence is 15 residues long. The CDR3 DNA reads TGTGCCTGGAGTGTAAGGAACAGAGGAGATCAGCCCCAGCATTTT. It is translated as CAWSVRNRGDQPQHF.

V and J are TRBV5-8 and TRBJ1-5; 7 nucleotides line up with TRBD1. Germline trimming cut 0 bases from V and 2 bases from J; bases unmatched to any gene: 5. Germline V lookup: CDR1 SGHTS, CDR2 YDEGEE. This CDR3 is 16 amino acids long. The chain's CDR3 is CASSLVDRVGNQPQHF. The CDR3 DNA reads as TGTGCCAGCAGCTTGGTCGACAGGGTAGGCAATCAGCCCCAGCATTTT.